Presented here are 21 T cell receptor beta chains from one specimen sequenced in a study of blood T cell repertoires in COVID-19. Libraries were prepared by immunoSEQ multiplex PCR; TCRdb keeps only in-frame clonotypes and omits some of them. The sample has approximately 150,000 clones, 80% seen once. Material for sequencing was peripheral blood. These receptors were collected from a man in his 70s who had recovered from COVID-19.

This clone was seen only a few times. The gene calls are TRBV2 and TRBJ2-5; 9 nucleotides line up with TRBD2. J was trimmed by 1 base and V by 9 bases; bases with no gene match: 6. Germline CDR1 is SNHLY and CDR2 is FYNNEI. The CDR3 is 14 amino acids. This chain's CDR3 is CASEIAGAQETQYF. The CDR3, as DNA: TGTGCCAGTGAAATAGCGGGAGCCCAAGAGACCCAGTACTTC. Combining the CDR3 with reference TRBV2 and TRBJ2-5 gives the whole variable domain EPEVTQTPSHQVTQMGQEVILRCVPISNHLYFYWYRQILGQKVEFLVSFYNNEISEKSEIFDDQFSVERPDGSNFTLKIRSTKLEDSAMYFCASEIAGAQETQYFGPGTRLLVL.

V usage is TRBV7-9 and J usage is TRBJ2-2, with 7 nucleotides matching TRBD2. J gave up 5 bases and V 4 bases, and 7 bases lay outside the gene matches. This CDR3 has 15 residues. The germline V gene encodes CDR1 SEHNR and CDR2 FQNEAQ (reference sequence). The chain's CDR3 is CASSSERRETGELFF. The CDR3, as DNA: TGTGCCAGCAGCTCCGAGAGGCGGGAGACCGGGGAGCTGTTTTTT.

V gene TRBV12-3 or TRBV12-4 combines with J gene TRBJ1-4; no clear D gene. The V gene lost 1 base and the J gene lost 14 bases, with 11 bases spanning the gap. The CDR3 is made up of 12 amino acids. The CDR3 region is CASSLDSRMLFF. CDR3 sequence (DNA): TGTGCCAGCAGTTTAGACAGCAGGATGCTGTTTTTT.

The gene calls are TRBV9 and TRBJ2-5; 10 positions match TRBD2. Per the germline V gene, CDR1 is SGDLS and CDR2 is YYNGEE. The CDR3 is made up of 15 amino acids. The ends lost 1 base at V and 5 bases at J; junction bases unmatched: 5. The CDR3 protein is CASSVYASGSETQYF. Written as DNA, the CDR3 is TGTGCCAGCAGCGTATATGCTAGCGGGAGTGAGACCCAGTACTTC.

This clone was seen more than once but under ten times. The CDR3 here is CASSGGSHAGLAGYLYNEQFF. The CDR3 DNA sequence: TGTGCCAGCAGTGGAGGCTCCCACGCGGGACTAGCGGGGTATCTTTACAATGAGCAGTTCTTC. J is TRBJ2-1 and V is TRBV6-2 or TRBV6-3, with TRBD2 matching over 13 bases. This CDR3 contains 21 residues. Germline-derived CDR1 and CDR2 are MNHEY and SVGEGT. The V segment lost 5 bases and the J segment 4 bases; nucleotides outside the gene matches: 20.

V and J are TRBV7-9 and TRBJ1-2, with D unresolved. The V and J ends lost 5 bases and 4 bases respectively, with 14 bases between them. CDR1 is SEHNR and CDR2 is FQNEAQ in the germline V gene (reference sequence). This CDR3 comprises 14 residues. CDR3 coding DNA: TGTGCCAGCAGCCAACGCGGGGTACCCTATGGCTACACCTTC. Residues: CASSQRGVPYGYTF.

As for this clone: At one boundary the junction diverges from the germline segment, which might be a read error. The chain couples TRBV10-2 to TRBJ2-5; TRBD2 aligns across 13 bases. CDR1 is WSHSY, CDR2 SAAADI, per germline. The CDR3 spans 16 residues. The CDR3 DNA reads as TGCGCCAGCAGAGAGTTACTAGCGGGAGGGCGGGAGACCCAGTACTTC. This gives the protein CASRELLAGGRETQYF.

The J gene is TRBJ2-5, the V gene TRBV10-3; 10 positions match TRBD1. J was trimmed by 5 bases and V by 8 bases; bases with no gene match: 5. The CDR3 spans 13 residues. The germline V gene has CDR1 ENHRY and CDR2 SYGVKD. The CDR3 sequence: CAIRTGGVETQYF. CDR3 in DNA: TGTGCCATCCGGACAGGGGGGGTCGAGACCCAGTACTTC.

V is TRBV2 and J is TRBJ2-5; 8 nucleotides line up with TRBD1. Germline V lookup: CDR1 SNHLY, CDR2 FYNNEI. The CDR3 is made up of 14 amino acids. Trimming cost V 6 bases and J 4 bases; bases outside gene matches: 7. Here the CDR3 reads CASSAGQGRETQYF. The CDR3 region has the DNA TGTGCCAGCAGCGCTGGACAGGGCAGAGAGACCCAGTACTTC.

V and J are TRBV5-8 and TRBJ2-7, with 12 bases fitting TRBD2. Germline V lookup: CDR1 SGHTS, CDR2 YDEGEE. There are 15 residues in the CDR3. With 4 bases clipped from V and 4 bases from J, the junction kept 6 bases outside the gene matches. CDR3 nucleotide sequence: TGTGCCAGCAGCGCCCGACTAGCGGGGGATTACGAGCAGTACTTC. Protein product: CASSARLAGDYEQYF.

The chain employs TRBV12-3 or TRBV12-4 and TRBJ1-2, with a possible D match to TRBD1 (5 bases). This CDR3 contains 12 residues. V was cut by 5 bases and J by 6 bases, with 10 bases left in between. CDR3 residues: CASSQGTHGYTF. DNA of the CDR3: TGTGCCAGCAGTCAAGGGACTCATGGCTACACCTTC.

CDR3 coding DNA: TGTGCCAGCAGCGTAGAGGAGCGGAATACGCAGTATTTT. It translates to CASSVEERNTQYF. The genes are TRBV9 and TRBJ2-3; a possible D gene is TRBD2 (5 bases). The germline V and J ends were trimmed by 0 bases and 7 bases, with 9 bases remaining between them. This CDR3 is built from 13 residues. Per the germline V gene, CDR1 is SGDLS and CDR2 is YYNGEE.

The V and J genes are TRBV15 and TRBJ2-3, with 7 positions matching TRBD2. The junction had 1 base not matched to a gene; V was cut back by 0 bases and J by 7 bases. Looked up from germline, CDR1 is LNHNV and CDR2 is YYDKDF (reference sequence). CDR3 length equals 13 residues. The CDR3 region has the DNA TGTGCCACCAGCAGAGAGGGACTAAATACGCAGTATTTT. It encodes CATSREGLNTQYF.

The chain employs TRBV27 and TRBJ2-1, with TRBD2 matching over 8 bases. Germline V gene data show CDR1 as MNHEY and CDR2 as SMNVEV (reference sequence). The CDR3 spans 16 residues. With 5 bases clipped from V and 2 bases from J, the junction kept 8 bases outside the gene matches. Written as DNA, the CDR3 is TGTGCCAGCAGTCGACGTGGACTAGCTCCCTACAATGAGCAGTTCTTC. Amino acid sequence: CASSRRGLAPYNEQFF.

Regarding this clone: Other DNA sequences in this specimen translate into the identical CDR3. The chain uses TRBV5-1 and TRBJ2-3; D remains ambiguous. Germline CDR1 reads SGHRS; CDR2 reads YFSETQ. The V and J ends lost 4 bases and 2 bases respectively, with 5 bases between them. The CDR3 consists of 12 residues. The CDR3 DNA sequence: TGCGCCAGCAGCCTGTCCACAGATACGCAGTATTTT. As protein: CASSLSTDTQYF.

The chain employs TRBV5-1 and TRBJ2-7, with D perhaps matching TRBD2 (5 bases). Germline CDR1 and CDR2: SGHRS and YFSETQ. The V end was cut by 0 bases, the J end by 3 bases, with 7 bases between. CDR3 size: 13 residues. The CDR3 loop reads CASSLVAGYEQYF. The CDR3 coding sequence is TGCGCCAGCAGCTTGGTTGCGGGCTACGAGCAGTACTTC.

The chain recombines TRBV4-2 with TRBJ2-1; 7 positions match TRBD1. Germline-derived CDR1 and CDR2 are LGHNA and YNFKEQ. The V gene end was trimmed by 4 bases and the J gene end by 5 bases; junction bases not matched to a gene: 8. This CDR3 contains 15 residues. Here the CDR3 DNA reads TGTGCCAGCAGCCGAGGGGACAGTTACAACAATGAGCAGTTCTTC. Residues: CASSRGDSYNNEQFF.

The chain joins TRBV10-1 to TRBJ2-2, with D hard to call. This CDR3 contains 14 residues. Germline assignment: CDR1 WNHNN and CDR2 SYGVQD (reference sequence). Trimming took off 2 bases at V and 4 bases at J, with 8 bases between the two ends. The CDR3 reads CASSELTGTGELFF. CDR3 DNA sequence: TGCGCCAGCAGTGAGCTAACGGGCACCGGGGAGCTGTTTTTT.

The V call is TRBV27, the J call TRBJ2-6; 9 bases line up with TRBD1. CDR1 is MNHEY, CDR2 SMNVEV, per germline (reference sequence). The CDR3 is 18 residues long. Trimming took 5 bases from V and 2 from J; bases not matched to a gene: 10. The CDR3 spells CASSLMPGTGTGANVLTF. In DNA form, the CDR3 reads TGTGCCAGCAGTCTCATGCCCGGGACAGGGACTGGGGCCAACGTCCTGACTTTC.

The CDR3 here is CASSGGTGGLNEQFF. CDR3 nucleotide sequence: TGTGCCAGCAGTGGAGGGACAGGGGGCCTCAATGAGCAGTTCTTC. This chain uses TRBV2 with TRBJ2-1, with TRBD1 matching over 12 bases. The CDR3 length is 15 residues. V shed 4 bases and J 6 bases; nucleotides not matched to a gene: 4. Germline values: CDR1 SNHLY, CDR2 FYNNEI.

The sample holds a few counts of this clone. J is TRBJ1-5 and V is TRBV18, with D perhaps TRBD1 (6 bases). CDR3 size: 16 residues. CDR1 KGHSH and CDR2 LQKENI come from the germline V gene. V was shortened by 0 bases and J by 3 bases, with 12 bases between the two germline ends. For the CDR3, the DNA is TGTGCCAGCTCACCACCCGGGGGGCGGCCCAATCAGCCCCAGCATTTT. Translation gives CASSPPGGRPNQPQHF.